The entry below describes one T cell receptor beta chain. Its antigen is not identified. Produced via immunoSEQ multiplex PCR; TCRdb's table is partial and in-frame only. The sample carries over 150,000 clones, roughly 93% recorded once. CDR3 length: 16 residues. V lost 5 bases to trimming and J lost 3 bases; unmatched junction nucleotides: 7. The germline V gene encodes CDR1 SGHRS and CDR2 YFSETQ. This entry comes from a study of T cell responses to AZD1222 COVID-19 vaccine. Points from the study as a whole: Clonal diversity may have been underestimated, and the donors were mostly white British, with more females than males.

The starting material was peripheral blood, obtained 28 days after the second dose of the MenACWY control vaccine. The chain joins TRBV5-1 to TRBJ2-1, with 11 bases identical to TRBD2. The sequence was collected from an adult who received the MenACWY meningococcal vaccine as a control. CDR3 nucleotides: TGCGCCAGCAGATACGGACTAGCGGGCAACTACAATGAGCAGTTCTTC. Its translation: CASRYGLAGNYNEQFF. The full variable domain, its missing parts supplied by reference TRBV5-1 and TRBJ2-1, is KAGVTQTPRYLIKTRGQQVTLSCSPISGHRSVSWYQQTPGQGLQFLFEYFSETQRNKGNFPGRFSGRQFSNSRSEMNVSTLELGDSALYLCASRYGLAGNYNEQFFGPGTRLTVL.